The rows below give T cell receptor beta chains drawn from one sample of a study of response to subunit inactivated influenza vaccine. TCRdb re-analysed the RT-PCR reads in MiXCR, keeping a single row per CDR3 protein. The sample consists of 500,000 to 600,000 distinct CDR3 sequences, approximately 12% of them appearing once. This material consisted of PBMCs from blood, taken 40 to 50 days after vaccination. These receptors originate from a man aged 50-60 years who received an inactivated influenza vaccine. CDR3s include the opening cysteine and the closing phenylalanine or tryptophan. The D gene is left open where the match is weak. Size values are once, few and many counts, or a class for expanded clones, and some rows have none.

V: TRBV10-3
length: 16
D: TRBD1
J: TRBJ1-5
size: few
DNA: TGTGCCATCATTAGGGGACAGGGGTCTTTCCGTCAGCCCCAGCATTTT
CDR3: CAIIRGQGSFRQPQHF

V: TRBV28
length: 16
D: -
J: TRBJ2-3
size: -
DNA: TGTGCCAGCTACTCGAGATTAGGGGAGCGAACAGATACGCAGTATTTT
CDR3: CASYSRLGERTDTQYF

V: TRBV3-1
length: 13
D: TRBD1
J: TRBJ1-1
size: few
DNA: TGTGCCAGCAGCCCCACAGGGGATATTGAAGCTTTCTTT
CDR3: CASSPTGDIEAFF

V: TRBV12-3/TRBV12-4
length: 15
D: -
J: TRBJ1-3
size: few
DNA: TGTGCCAGCAGTTTCCAGGGAAGCTCTGGAAACACCATATATTTT
CDR3: CASSFQGSSGNTIYF

V: TRBV15
length: 14
D: -
J: TRBJ2-2
size: -
DNA: TGTGCCACCAGCAGCCAGGACCTCACCGGGGAGCTGTTTTTT
CDR3: CATSSQDLTGELFF

V: TRBV7-2
length: 16
D: TRBD2
J: TRBJ2-7
size: -
DNA: TGTGCCAGCAGCTTAGTAGCCAGCGGGGGGATCCACGAGCAGTACTTC
CDR3: CASSLVASGGIHEQYF

V: TRBV5-6
length: 14
D: TRBD1
J: TRBJ2-7
size: many
DNA: TGTGCCAGCAGCTACGGGACAGGGTCCTACGAGCAGTACTTC
CDR3: CASSYGTGSYEQYF

V: TRBV10-3
length: 15
D: TRBD2
J: TRBJ2-3
size: few
DNA: TGTGCCATCAGGGGACTAGCATCTACACATGGTACGCAGTATTTT
CDR3: CAIRGLASTHGTQYF

V: TRBV4-3
length: 15
D: -
J: TRBJ2-1
size: few
DNA: TGCGCCAGCAGCCAAGACCGACTAGTTTACAATGAGCAGTTCTTC
CDR3: CASSQDRLVYNEQFF

V: TRBV30
length: 17
D: TRBD1
J: TRBJ1-4
size: -
DNA: TGTGCCTGGAGTCCCGACGCCGCCGGGACAGGGAGAGAAAAACTGTTTTTT
CDR3: CAWSPDAAGTGREKLFF

V: TRBV15
length: 15
D: -
J: TRBJ2-7
size: -
DNA: TGTGCCACCAGCAGAGATACAGGGTGGTCCTACGAGCAGTACTTC
CDR3: CATSRDTGWSYEQYF

V: TRBV10-2
length: 15
D: -
J: TRBJ2-4
size: few
DNA: TGCGCCAGCAGTGATACAGGAGGAGCCAAAAACATTCAGTACTTC
CDR3: CASSDTGGAKNIQYF

V: TRBV6-2/TRBV6-3
length: 15
D: -
J: TRBJ2-2
size: many
DNA: TGTGCCAGCAGTTTACAAGAGAGGGGTACCGGGGAGCTGTTTTTT
CDR3: CASSLQERGTGELFF

V: TRBV6-1
length: 18
D: -
J: TRBJ1-5
size: -
DNA: TGTGCCAGCAGTGAAGCCCCCGGAGCCAGGGAGGGTGCTCAGCCCCAGCATTTT
CDR3: CASSEAPGAREGAQPQHF

V: TRBV18
length: 16
D: -
J: TRBJ2-1
size: few
DNA: TGTGCCAGCTCAGAACGGACAAGGGGGGTGCGAAATGAGCAGTTCTTC
CDR3: CASSERTRGVRNEQFF

V: TRBV21-1
length: 17
D: -
J: TRBJ2-1
size: -
DNA: TGTGCCAGCAGCAAAGCGCCTAGCGGGAGGGGATACAATGAGCAGTTCTTC
CDR3: CASSKAPSGRGYNEQFF

V: TRBV10-3
length: 17
D: TRBD2
J: TRBJ2-2
size: -
DNA: TGTGCCATCACCGCGACTAGCGGGGGGAGGAACACCGGGGAGCTGTTTTTT
CDR3: CAITATSGGRNTGELFF

V: TRBV7-2
length: 17
D: -
J: TRBJ2-4
size: many
DNA: TGTGCCAGCAGCTTAGGGACTCTCTCTTGGGCCAAAAACATTCAGTACTTC
CDR3: CASSLGTLSWAKNIQYF

V: TRBV12-3/TRBV12-4
length: 15
D: TRBD1
J: TRBJ1-5
size: many
DNA: TGTGCCAGCAGTCCGGTGGACAGGGGGTTACGTCCCCAGCATTTT
CDR3: CASSPVDRGLRPQHF

V: TRBV5-4
length: 16
D: -
J: TRBJ1-2
size: few
DNA: TGTGCCAGCAGCGCGCTGGAAGGCAGGGGACCCGCTGGCTACACCTTC
CDR3: CASSALEGRGPAGYTF

V: TRBV28
length: 14
D: -
J: TRBJ2-2
size: few
DNA: TGTGCCAGCATCAATAGCGTGAACACCGGGGAGCTGTTTTTT
CDR3: CASINSVNTGELFF

V: TRBV4-2
length: 15
D: TRBD2
J: TRBJ2-1
size: few
DNA: TGTGCCAGCAGCCAAATAGCGGGAGTGGGAAATGAGCAGTTCTTC
CDR3: CASSQIAGVGNEQFF

V: TRBV29-1
length: 18
D: TRBD2
J: TRBJ2-7
size: few
DNA: TGCAGCGTTGAAGATCGGTCCATGGGTTACGGGAGGGCCTACGAGCAGTACTTC
CDR3: CSVEDRSMGYGRAYEQYF

V: TRBV10-3
length: 13
D: -
J: TRBJ2-5
size: many
DNA: TGTGCCATCAGCGAAACAGGGACAGAGACCCAGTACTTC
CDR3: CAISETGTETQYF

V: TRBV7-3
length: 12
D: -
J: TRBJ2-3
size: few
DNA: TGTGCCAGCAGCTCAGAGGCCGATACGCAGTATTTT
CDR3: CASSSEADTQYF

V: TRBV20-1
length: 11
D: -
J: TRBJ2-1
size: many
DNA: TGCAGTGGAGGAACCTACAATGAGCAGTTCTTC
CDR3: CSGGTYNEQFF

V: TRBV24-1
length: 14
D: -
J: TRBJ2-3
size: few
DNA: TGTGCCACCAGTGTCGGGTACGGCACAGATACGCAGTATTTT
CDR3: CATSVGYGTDTQYF

V: TRBV29-1
length: 13
D: -
J: TRBJ2-7
size: few
DNA: TGCAGCGTTCCCTCTGAGGGGATCAACGAGCAGTACTTC
CDR3: CSVPSEGINEQYF

V: TRBV10-3
length: 15
D: -
J: TRBJ2-7
size: few
DNA: TGTGCCATCAGTGAGTCAGGCGGGCCAACCTACGAGCAGTACTTC
CDR3: CAISESGGPTYEQYF

V: TRBV20-1
length: 13
D: -
J: TRBJ2-7
size: many
DNA: TGCAGTGCTAGAAGGCGAGCATCCTACGAGCAGTACTTC
CDR3: CSARRRASYEQYF

V: TRBV11-2
length: 17
D: TRBD1
J: TRBJ2-2
size: few
DNA: TGTGCCAGCAGCTTAGGGAAGGGGGCGCGCGGCACCGGGGAGCTGTTTTTT
CDR3: CASSLGKGARGTGELFF

V: TRBV20-1
length: 15
D: TRBD2
J: TRBJ2-5
size: -
DNA: TGCAGTGCTAGTGGGGGACTAGGTGGGACGGAGACCCAGTACTTC
CDR3: CSASGGLGGTETQYF

V: TRBV20-1
length: 16
D: -
J: TRBJ1-5
size: few
DNA: TGCAGTGCTAGGCGTTGGGGACGGGTGAGCAATCAGCCCCAGCATTTT
CDR3: CSARRWGRVSNQPQHF

V: TRBV7-9
length: 14
D: -
J: TRBJ2-7
size: many
DNA: TGTGCCAGCAGCGACAGGTTCACCTCCTACGAGCAGTACTTC
CDR3: CASSDRFTSYEQYF

V: TRBV5-6
length: 16
D: -
J: TRBJ1-1
size: few
DNA: TGTGCCAGCAGCTTGGACAGGACTTTAATGGCCACTGAAGCTTTCTTT
CDR3: CASSLDRTLMATEAFF

V: TRBV7-8
length: 14
D: TRBD1
J: TRBJ1-5
size: -
DNA: TGTGCCAGCAGTTCCGACAGGGCACATCAGCCCCAGCATTTT
CDR3: CASSSDRAHQPQHF

V: TRBV9
length: 15
D: TRBD1
J: TRBJ2-2
size: few
DNA: TGTGCCAGCAGCGTGAGGACAGGGATCCCCGGGGAGCTGTTTTTT
CDR3: CASSVRTGIPGELFF

V: TRBV7-2
length: 16
D: TRBD2
J: TRBJ2-7
size: few
DNA: TGTGCCAGCAGCCCTTTAGCGGGAGTAACCTCCTACGAGCAGTACTTC
CDR3: CASSPLAGVTSYEQYF

V: TRBV7-2
length: 16
D: -
J: TRBJ2-3
size: -
DNA: TGTGCCAGCAGCTTAGAACTAGTGAGGGTCACAGATACGCAGTATTTT
CDR3: CASSLELVRVTDTQYF

V: TRBV20-1
length: 21
D: -
J: TRBJ1-5
size: few
DNA: TGCAGTGCTAGAGCGGCTTCTGGGAGAAATGGTCCCTACTATAGCAATCAGCCCCAGCATTTT
CDR3: CSARAASGRNGPYYSNQPQHF

V: TRBV4-3
length: 16
D: -
J: TRBJ1-2
size: -
DNA: TGCGCCAGCAGCCAAGCCTCCTCCAGGGGTGGCTATGGCTACACCTTC
CDR3: CASSQASSRGGYGYTF

V: TRBV20-1
length: 16
D: -
J: TRBJ2-2
size: few
DNA: TGCAGTGCTAAGGGGATGGGGCAGGGGAACACCGGGGAGCTGTTTTTT
CDR3: CSAKGMGQGNTGELFF

V: TRBV20-1
length: 14
D: -
J: TRBJ1-5
size: many
DNA: TGCAGTGCCATCCAAACTTCAGCGAATCAGCCCCAGCATTTT
CDR3: CSAIQTSANQPQHF

V: TRBV5-1
length: 15
D: -
J: TRBJ1-2
size: few
DNA: TGCGCCAGCAGCTTGGCTAGGGGACCTAAGCCTGGCTACACCTTC
CDR3: CASSLARGPKPGYTF

V: TRBV7-9
length: 12
D: -
J: TRBJ2-1
size: -
DNA: TGTGCCAGCAGTCGACAGGACAGCGCTCAGTTCTTC
CDR3: CASSRQDSAQFF

V: TRBV4-2
length: 16
D: TRBD1
J: TRBJ2-2
size: -
DNA: TGTGCCAGCAGCCAAGAGACAGGGAAGGGCACCGGGGAGCTGTTTTTT
CDR3: CASSQETGKGTGELFF

V: TRBV9
length: 17
D: TRBD2
J: TRBJ2-5
size: few
DNA: TGTGCCAGCAGCGTAGCTACGAGCGGGAGTTTATCAGAGACCCAGTACTTC
CDR3: CASSVATSGSLSETQYF

V: TRBV5-1
length: 13
D: -
J: TRBJ1-1
size: -
DNA: TGCGCCAGCAGAAAAGACACGAACACTGAAGCTTTCTTT
CDR3: CASRKDTNTEAFF

V: TRBV20-1
length: 13
D: TRBD2
J: TRBJ2-1
size: -
DNA: TGCAGTGGAGGGGCGGGGGGGCTTAATGAGCAGTTCTTC
CDR3: CSGGAGGLNEQFF

V: TRBV7-3
length: 14
D: -
J: TRBJ2-3
size: -
DNA: TGTGCCAGCAGCGCCTCTAGTAGCGCAGATACGCAGTATTTT
CDR3: CASSASSSADTQYF

V: TRBV20-1
length: 14
D: -
J: TRBJ1-1
size: -
DNA: TGCAGTGCTAGAGATGCGAGACAACTGCCGGAAGCTTTCTTT
CDR3: CSARDARQLPEAFF